This TCR beta chain stems from a study of T cells in localized non-small cell lung cancer. Only in-frame clones appear in the TCRdb table, and some are missing; sequencing was by immunoSEQ multiplex PCR. This table holds some 38,000 clones, around 86% found once. The CDR3 is made up of 15 amino acids. V was pared by 2 bases and J by 4 bases, with 15 bases between. CDR1 MNHEY and CDR2 SMNVEV come from the germline V gene (reference sequence). In the case of this clone: Its antigen is unknown.

Study observations and caveats: A median of around 60 of the top 100 tumor clones appeared in adjacent lung, which was paired and uninvolved. It was uninvolved adjacent lung that showed the highest T cell clonality, exceeding tumor. Prolonged overall survival went with higher T cell density in the blood.

Sequenced here: peripheral blood mononuclear cells, sampled before any cancer treatment. V gene TRBV27 combines with J gene TRBJ2-7; possibly TRBD1 for D (6 bases). The TCR originated in a male donor at least 60 years old with stage II lung adenocarcinoma. CDR3 bases: TGTGCCAGCAGTTTAGGGGCAGGGGATGTGTACGAGCAGTACTTC. This encodes CASSLGAGDVYEQYF.